Presented here are 32 T cell receptor beta chains from one specimen sequenced in a study of blood T cells in healthy people across ages. Through a sample-barcoded 5' primer and a J-beta primer mix, a second PCR was run for about 6 to 11 cycles. Via MiXCR, TCRdb re-called the 5' RACE reads, giving one row per CDR3 protein. The sample has fewer than 800,000 distinct CDR3 sequences; 49% are singletons. Source material: blood. The receptors derive from a woman aged 60 to 75 in good health.

This clonotype showed up just a few times. The genes are TRBV12-3 or TRBV12-4 and TRBJ1-1; D is unclear. The CDR3 consists of 11 residues. Trimming cost V 3 bases and J 10 bases, with 9 bases left between them. The CDR3 coding sequence is TGTGCCAGCAGTTTTATTTACTCAGCTTTCTTT. It codes for CASSFIYSAFF.

This clonotype was seen more than once but under ten times. The chain carries TRBV9 and TRBJ2-3; D unresolved. The CDR3 length is 12 residues. Trimming took 0 bases from V and 5 from J, leaving 4 bases between them. The germline gives CDR1 SGDLS, CDR2 YYNGEE. The CDR3, as DNA: TGTGCCAGCAGCGTAGGAGTAGATACGCAGTATTTT. Amino acids: CASSVGVDTQYF.

DNA of the CDR3: TGTGCCAGCAGCTTAGCGGGGACCGGGCAGGGGGGCTCCTATAATTCACCCCTCCACTTT. Translating gives CASSLAGTGQGGSYNSPLHF. The chain couples TRBV7-2 to TRBJ1-6; 7 positions match TRBD1. CDR3 size: 20 residues. CDR1 SGHTA and CDR2 FQGNSA come from the germline V gene. After removal of 0 bases from V and 0 bases from J, the junction contained 11 bases not matched to a gene. Complete variable domain (other parts from reference TRBV7-2 and TRBJ1-6): GAGVSQSPSNKVTEKGKDVELRCDPISGHTALYWYRQSLGQGLEFLIYFQGNSAPDKSGLPSDRFSAERTGGSVSTLTIQRTQQEDSAVYLCASSLAGTGQGGSYNSPLHFGNGTRLTVT.

The chain joins TRBV6-2 or TRBV6-3 to TRBJ2-7, with D unresolved. CDR1 is MNHEY and CDR2 is SVGEGT in the germline V gene. The CDR3 has 13 residues. V dropped 5 bases and J dropped 2 bases, with 10 bases sitting between them. This chain's CDR3 is CASSKDLPYEQYF. The CDR3 nucleotides are TGTGCCAGCAGTAAGGACCTCCCCTACGAGCAGTACTTC.

The rearrangement links TRBV2 to TRBJ2-5; D might be TRBD1 (6 bases). V dropped 3 bases and J dropped 11 bases, with 22 bases sitting between them. The CDR3 extends over 15 amino acids. Germline V gene lookup returns CDR1 SNHLY and CDR2 FYNNEI. CDR3 coding DNA: TGTGCCAGCAGTGACCTCCAGGGGCGCAGAGATGAGCAGTACTTC. Translating gives CASSDLQGRRDEQYF.

This chain links TRBV4-2 with TRBJ2-1; TRBD2 matches 7 bases. The germline CDR1 and CDR2 sequences are LGHNA and YNFKEQ. The CDR3 is made up of 15 amino acids. The ends lost 1 base at V and 6 bases at J; junction bases unmatched: 6. Here the CDR3 DNA reads TGTGCCAGCAGCCAAGGCCGGGACTATCGCAATGAGCAGTTCTTC. It translates to CASSQGRDYRNEQFF.

The J gene is TRBJ2-1, the V gene TRBV2; no firm D call. The CDR3 runs to 13 residues. The germline CDR1 and CDR2 sequences are SNHLY and FYNNEI. V was cut by 2 bases and J by 2 bases, with 4 bases left in between. The DNA of the CDR3 is TGTGCCAGCAGTGAACTAGCCTACAATGAGCAGTTCTTC. This encodes CASSELAYNEQFF.

This chain uses TRBV25-1 with TRBJ2-5, with a weak D call TRBD2 (7 bases). The end of the DNA aligns better with TRBJ2-7, so the J call may be wrong. The CDR3 is 16 residues long. Germline V gene lookup returns CDR1 MGHDK and CDR2 SYGVNS. The CDR3, as DNA: TGTGCCAGCAGTGAATATGGGGGGGGTAAGGGGGACGAGCAGTACTTC. Its protein is CASSEYGGGKGDEQYF.

The chain recombines TRBV29-1 with TRBJ1-2; D remains unclear. The CDR3 is made up of 13 amino acids. Per germline, CDR1 SQVTM and CDR2 ANQGSEA. Trimming removed 7 bases at V and 4 bases at J, with 16 bases between. CDR3: CSADKEMSYGYTF. The CDR3 DNA reads TGCAGCGCTGATAAGGAGATGAGCTATGGCTACACCTTC.

A few counts support this clonotype. The chain links TRBV29-1 to TRBJ2-7, with TRBD2 identical over 12 bases. V shed 7 bases and J 4 bases; nucleotides not matched to a gene: 5. Germline CDR1 is SQVTM and CDR2 is ANQGSEA. The CDR3 has 13 amino acids. As DNA, the CDR3 is TGCAGCGCCAGACTAGCGGGAGAATACGAGCAGTACTTC. Its translation is CSARLAGEYEQYF.

V gene TRBV7-2 combines with J gene TRBJ2-7; D is uncertain. V dropped 0 bases and J dropped 7 bases, with 16 bases sitting between them. Germline assignment: CDR1 SGHTA and CDR2 FQGNSA. CDR3 length: 15 residues. The CDR3 DNA follows: TGTGCCAGCAGCTTAGCGCGAGGTTTCTATTATGAGCAGTACTTC. This sequence encodes CASSLARGFYYEQYF.

Only one count was recorded for this clonotype. This chain connects TRBV24-1 to TRBJ2-1; D gene ambiguous. The CDR3 is 14 residues long. CDR1 KGHDR and CDR2 SFDVKD come from the germline V gene. The germline V and J ends were trimmed by 5 bases and 2 bases, with 9 bases remaining between them. CDR3 DNA sequence: TGTGCCACCAGTGGTGCGGTGACCTACAATGAGCAGTTCTTC. Amino acids: CATSGAVTYNEQFF.

This chain joins TRBV7-8 and TRBJ2-7; D possibly corresponds to TRBD2 (7 bases). CDR3 length: 16 residues. The germline gives CDR1 SGHVS, CDR2 FQNEAQ. V lost 1 base and J lost 7, with 20 bases in between. CDR3 amino acids: CASSLVGGDYQNEQYF. In nucleotides, the CDR3 is TGTGCCAGCAGCTTAGTAGGGGGGGACTACCAGAATGAGCAGTACTTC.

V and J are TRBV12-3 or TRBV12-4 and TRBJ2-7, with TRBD1 matching over 7 bases. The CDR3 covers 13 residues. The V segment lost 3 bases and the J segment 6 bases; nucleotides outside the gene matches: 5. CDR3 protein: CASSFHRGSEQYF. Here the CDR3 DNA reads TGTGCCAGCAGTTTCCACAGGGGCTCCGAGCAGTACTTC.

V and J are TRBV6-6 and TRBJ2-7, with 8 bases fitting TRBD2. Germline CDR1 MNHNY, CDR2 SVGAGI (reference sequence). The J segment lost 1 base and the V segment lost 0 bases, leaving 2 bases of the junction unmatched. The CDR3 contains 15 residues. CDR3: CASSYSREESYEQYF. The DNA of the CDR3 is TGTGCCAGCAGTTACTCGCGGGAGGAATCCTACGAGCAGTACTTC.

V usage is TRBV5-1 and J usage is TRBJ2-1; 7 nucleotides line up with TRBD1. Trimming at V came to 0 bases and at J to 11 bases, leaving 2 bases not matched to a gene. The CDR3 covers 12 residues. Germline values: CDR1 SGHRS, CDR2 YFSETQ. CDR3 DNA: TGCGCCAGCAGCTTGGGACAGGGAAAGCAGTTCTTC. It specifies CASSLGQGKQFF.

The count of this clonotype is one. Mismatch with germline at one junction end may stem from a read error. The CDR3 protein is CSARTEDYGHTF. The CDR3 coding sequence is TGCAGTGCCCGCACAGAAGACTATGGCCACACCTTC. The chain combines TRBV20-1 with TRBJ1-2; no definite D call. This CDR3 has 12 residues. Germline CDR1 reads DFQATT; CDR2 reads SNEGSKA (reference sequence).

A note on this clonotype: One junction end disagrees with the germline gene, perhaps due to a read error. The V call is TRBV5-1, the J call TRBJ1-2; TRBD1 might be the D (6 bases). There are 14 residues in the CDR3. The germline V gene has CDR1 SGHRS and CDR2 YFSETQ. CDR3 amino acids: CASSFPGENYGYTF. DNA for the CDR3: TGCGCCAGCAGCTTTCCAGGGGAGAACTACGGCTACACCTTC.

The DNA for the CDR3 is TGTGCCTGGAGGAACCGGGACAGGGTCGGCGAGCAGTACTTC. Translating it yields CAWRNRDRVGEQYF. The rearrangement joins TRBV30 to TRBJ2-4, with 9 positions matching TRBD1. The end of the DNA aligns better with TRBJ2-7, so the J call may be wrong. The CDR3 runs 14 residues. Looked up from germline, CDR1 is GTSNPN and CDR2 is SVGIG (reference sequence).

CDR3 nucleotide sequence: TGTGCCAGCAGTTTAGGACTCACGGGACGGTCGGGAGGAGCTTTCTTT. Translating it yields CASSLGLTGRSGGAFF. The chain combines TRBV12-3 or TRBV12-4 with TRBJ1-1, with D possibly matching TRBD1 (5 bases). The germline V and J ends were trimmed by 1 base and 10 bases, with 22 bases remaining between them. This CDR3 region has 16 residues.

The chain is built from TRBV18 and TRBJ2-5; D not certain. The CDR3 is made up of 15 amino acids. In germline, CDR1 is KGHSH, CDR2 LQKENI. V dropped 0 bases and J dropped 1 base, with 9 bases sitting between them. The CDR3 region has the DNA TGTGCCAGCTCACCACCGCACGGTTCCCAAGAGACCCAGTACTTC. Protein product: CASSPPHGSQETQYF.

The chain is built from TRBV20-1 and TRBJ1-5; weak D call: TRBD1 (6 bases). CDR3 size: 15 residues. Germline lookup yields CDR1 DFQATT and CDR2 SNEGSKA (reference sequence). V was shortened by 3 bases and J by 1 base, with 13 bases between the two germline ends. The CDR3 sequence: CSASGGQFSNQPQHF. CDR3 DNA sequence: TGCAGTGCTAGTGGGGGGCAGTTCAGCAATCAGCCCCAGCATTTT.

J is TRBJ2-3 and V is TRBV7-2; 8 bases fit TRBD2. Per the germline V gene, CDR1 is SGHTA and CDR2 is FQGNSA. CDR3 size: 15 residues. After removal of 5 bases from V and 0 bases from J, the junction contained 4 bases not matched to a gene. The CDR3 DNA is TGTGCCAGCAGCGGTAGCGGGGTAAGCACAGATACGCAGTATTTT. Its protein is CASSGSGVSTDTQYF.

The chain employs TRBV4-2 and TRBJ2-7, with D possibly matching TRBD1 (5 bases). The V gene lost 4 bases and the J gene lost 7 bases, with 26 bases spanning the gap. Germline loops: CDR1 LGHNA, CDR2 YNFKEQ. This CDR3 is built from 17 residues. The CDR3 region has the DNA TGTGCCAGCAGCCGAGGAGATTCAGGGAAGGCCTACAATGAGCAGTACTTC. It encodes CASSRGDSGKAYNEQYF.

This clonotype was seen a handful of times. The chain is built from TRBV29-1 and TRBJ2-3; 12 nucleotides line up with TRBD1. The CDR3 spans 14 residues. The J segment lost 5 bases and the V segment lost 8 bases, leaving 8 bases of the junction unmatched. The V gene's germline CDR1 is SQVTM and CDR2 ANQGSEA. The CDR3 DNA reads TGCAGCACCTTGGGACAGGGGGCCAAAGATACGCAGTATTTT. Protein: CSTLGQGAKDTQYF.

The chain employs TRBV20-1 and TRBJ1-2; no clear D gene. This CDR3 has 13 residues. CDR1 DFQATT and CDR2 SNEGSKA come from the germline V gene (reference sequence). V lost 0 bases and J 3 bases, leaving 8 bases between the germline ends. In DNA, the CDR3 is TGCAGTGCTAGAGAGCGGTCGTACTATGGCTACACCTTC. This gives the protein CSARERSYYGYTF.

This chain joins TRBV9 and TRBJ2-7; no firm D call. The CDR3 covers 12 residues. V lost 4 bases and J lost 5, with 10 bases in between. Germline-derived CDR1 and CDR2 are SGDLS and YYNGEE. This chain's CDR3 is CASSNTSHEQYF. CDR3 nucleotides: TGTGCCAGCAGCAATACATCCCACGAGCAGTACTTC.

The rearrangement uses TRBV28 and TRBJ2-7, with D perhaps matching TRBD1 (6 bases). This CDR3 comprises 11 residues. Germline-derived CDR1 and CDR2 are MDHEN and SYDVKM. Trimming shortened V by 4 bases and J by 6 bases, and 7 bases separated the two germline ends. In DNA form, the CDR3 reads TGTGCCAGCAGTTGGGGGCCCGAGCAGTACTTC. Amino acid sequence: CASSWGPEQYF. The variable domain in full, with the rest retrieved from reference TRBV28 and TRBJ2-7, is DVKVTQSSRYLVKRTGEKVFLECVQDMDHENMFWYRQDPGLGLRLIYFSYDVKMKEKGDIPEGYSVSREKKERFSLILESASTNQTSMYLCASSWGPEQYFGPGTRLTVT.

Points on this clonotype: The junction differs from germline at one of its ends, possibly a read error. V and J are TRBV7-2 and TRBJ2-7, with 9 bases that match TRBD1. Germline CDR1 and CDR2: SGHTA and FQGNSA. The CDR3 is 14 amino acids. As DNA, the CDR3 is TGTGTCAGCACCCCGGACAGGGGCTCGCACGAGCAGTACTTC. This codes for CVSTPDRGSHEQYF.

CDR3 sequence reads: CASSLRRDQSKYF. In nucleotides, the CDR3 is TGCGCCAGCAGCTTGAGGCGGGACCAGAGCAAGTATTTT. The chain employs TRBV5-1 and TRBJ2-3, with D possibly being TRBD2 (6 bases). The CDR3 length is 13 residues. With 1 base removed from V and 13 bases from J, the gap between germline ends came to 16 bases. Germline-derived CDR1 and CDR2 are SGHRS and YFSETQ.

This rearrangement joins TRBV28 to TRBJ2-5, with 9 bases identical to TRBD1. The CDR3 runs to 15 residues. Germline lookup yields CDR1 MDHEN and CDR2 SYDVKM. With 6 bases clipped from V and 6 bases from J, the junction kept 11 bases outside the gene matches. In DNA form, the CDR3 reads TGTGCCAGCAGAAAGAGCCGGGACAGGGACCAGACCCAGTACTTC. It specifies CASRKSRDRDQTQYF.

The CDR3 DNA reads as TGCAGTGCTAGAGAAATACGGGACAGGGCCTACGAGCAGTACTTC. Its protein is CSAREIRDRAYEQYF. J is TRBJ2-7 and V is TRBV20-1, with 9 positions matching TRBD1. Unmatched junction bases numbered 5, after V lost 0 bases and J lost 2 bases. CDR3 size: 15 residues. Germline assignment: CDR1 DFQATT and CDR2 SNEGSKA (reference sequence).